A selection of T cell receptor beta chains follows, all from one sample in a study of spatial heterogeneity in lung cancer. MiXCR, run by TCRdb on the 5' RACE reads, gives a single entry per CDR3 protein. The profile shows about 39,000 distinct CDR3 sequences, around 3.1% of them singletons. This specimen consisted of normal lung tissue next to the tumor, obtained at surgery. The receptors shown here come from a male donor with early-stage non-small cell lung cancer. The CDR3 runs from the conserved cysteine through the conserved F or W. Fields, in order: clone size, D gene, V gene, J gene, CDR3 DNA, CDR3 protein. D genes are given only for firm matches. Size tells how often a clone was seen (once, few, many) or the class of an expanded clone, and some rows leave it out.

size: many
D: .
V: TRBV28
J: TRBJ1-6
DNA: TGTGCCAGCCAGGAGAGCTCCTATAATTCACCCCTCCACTTT
CDR3: CASQESSYNSPLHF

size: many
D: .
V: TRBV5-5
J: TRBJ1-5
DNA: TGTGCCAGCAGCCCCCAGACAGGCGGCAATCAGCCCCAGCATTTT
CDR3: CASSPQTGGNQPQHF

size: many
D: .
V: TRBV7-9
J: TRBJ2-1
DNA: TGTGCCGTATTTTGGGGTGGGAGTGAGCAGTTCTTC
CDR3: CAVFWGGSEQFF

size: many
D: .
V: TRBV11-2
J: TRBJ2-5
DNA: TGTGCCAGCAGCTTAGATGGAAAGGGAATCGAGACCCAGTACTTC
CDR3: CASSLDGKGIETQYF

size: many
D: .
V: TRBV12-3/TRBV12-4
J: TRBJ1-5
DNA: TGTGCCAGCAATCAAGACAGTAATCAGCCCCAGCATTTT
CDR3: CASNQDSNQPQHF

size: many
D: .
V: TRBV11-2
J: TRBJ2-4
DNA: TGTGCCAGCAGCTCTCAGCCCGGGGGAGACATTCAGTACTTC
CDR3: CASSSQPGGDIQYF

size: many
D: .
V: TRBV15
J: TRBJ2-7
DNA: TGTGCCACCAGCCCAGGGACCTCCTACGAGCAGTACTTC
CDR3: CATSPGTSYEQYF

size: many
D: TRBD1
V: TRBV5-1
J: TRBJ2-5
DNA: TGCGCCACAAACAGGGGCGTTGGGGAGACCCAGTACTTC
CDR3: CATNRGVGETQYF

size: few
D: .
V: TRBV6-6
J: TRBJ2-5
DNA: TGTGCCGTTCAGCGGATCCGCATGGGGACGGGGGCTAGAGTTTCGGCGACCCAGTACTTC
CDR3: CAVQRIRMGTGARVSATQYF

size: many
D: .
V: TRBV27
J: TRBJ1-5
DNA: TGTGCCAGCAGTTTATCTCGACAGAACAATCAGCCCCAGCATTTT
CDR3: CASSLSRQNNQPQHF

size: many
D: TRBD1
V: TRBV3-1
J: TRBJ1-2
DNA: TGTGCCAGCAGCCATGGGACAGGGGTATATGGCTACACCTTC
CDR3: CASSHGTGVYGYTF

size: many
D: .
V: TRBV7-2
J: TRBJ1-5
DNA: TGTGCCAGCAGCTTAGGGTCTAGTCAGCCCCAGCATTTT
CDR3: CASSLGSSQPQHF

size: many
D: .
V: TRBV29-1
J: TRBJ1-2
DNA: TGCAGCGTTGGAGGCGGGGGGACTGGCTACACCTTC
CDR3: CSVGGGGTGYTF

size: many
D: TRBD1
V: TRBV13
J: TRBJ2-3
DNA: TGTGCCAGCAGCCTCTACCTACAGGGGGCATCAGATACGCAGTATTTT
CDR3: CASSLYLQGASDTQYF

size: many
D: .
V: TRBV24-1
J: TRBJ2-2
DNA: TGTGCCACCAGTGATTTTTCAGGGGCATCGGACACCGGGGAGCTGTTTTTT
CDR3: CATSDFSGASDTGELFF

size: many
D: .
V: TRBV19
J: TRBJ1-4
DNA: TGTGCCAGTAGTATGCCCGCGACAGCTAATGAAAAACTGTTTTTT
CDR3: CASSMPATANEKLFF

size: few
D: .
V: TRBV12-2
J: TRBJ1-5
DNA: TGTGCAAGTCGCCCAACACAGTCAGGACCACCCGACCAGCCCCAGCATTTT
CDR3: CASRPTQSGPPDQPQHF

size: many
D: TRBD2
V: TRBV6-6
J: TRBJ2-5
DNA: TGTGCCAGCAGCCCCGGGACTAGCGGGAGACAAGAGACCCAGTACTTC
CDR3: CASSPGTSGRQETQYF

size: medium-sized
D: .
V: TRBV12-3/TRBV12-4
J: TRBJ1-2
DNA: TGTGCCAGCAGTTTAGGGGCTAACTATGGCTACACCTTC
CDR3: CASSLGANYGYTF

size: many
D: TRBD2
V: TRBV12-3/TRBV12-4
J: TRBJ2-1
DNA: TGTGCCAGCAGTCGCGGGACTAGCGGAGACAGCTCCTACAATGAGCAGTTCTTC
CDR3: CASSRGTSGDSSYNEQFF

size: .
D: .
V: TRBV7-3
J: TRBJ2-6
DNA: TGTGCCAGCGGACGGAACTCTGGGGCCAACGTCCTGACTTTC
CDR3: CASGRNSGANVLTF

size: many
D: .
V: TRBV29-1
J: TRBJ2-3
DNA: TGCAGCGTTGAACAGCTCAAAGGGACAGATACGCAGTATTTT
CDR3: CSVEQLKGTDTQYF

size: many
D: .
V: TRBV28
J: TRBJ2-1
DNA: TGTGCCAGCAGTTTGGCGGCTATCACAAATGAGCAGTTCTTC
CDR3: CASSLAAITNEQFF

size: many
D: .
V: TRBV7-9
J: TRBJ2-7
DNA: TGTGCCAGCAGCCGAACACCGGACTCGTACGAGCAGTACTTC
CDR3: CASSRTPDSYEQYF

size: many
D: .
V: TRBV20-1
J: TRBJ1-1
DNA: TGCAGTGTCGGGGATGGCACTGAAGCTTTCTTT
CDR3: CSVGDGTEAFF

size: many
D: .
V: TRBV9
J: TRBJ2-1
DNA: TGTGCCAGCAGCCCAATGGGTGGTGCGTACAATGAGCAGTTCTTC
CDR3: CASSPMGGAYNEQFF

size: many
D: TRBD1
V: TRBV28
J: TRBJ1-4
DNA: TGTGCCAGCATCCAGGGGGCAACTAATGAAAAACTGTTTTTT
CDR3: CASIQGATNEKLFF

size: many
D: .
V: TRBV5-1
J: TRBJ2-7
DNA: TGCGCCAGCAGCCACGGGACAACCTACGAGCAGTACTTC
CDR3: CASSHGTTYEQYF

size: many
D: .
V: TRBV5-1
J: TRBJ1-1
DNA: TGCGCCAGCAGCTTGGACAGGGAGGACACTGAAGCTTTCTTT
CDR3: CASSLDREDTEAFF

size: many
D: .
V: TRBV29-1
J: TRBJ1-5
DNA: TGCAGCGTTGGGTTGCAGGTGGGTGAGCCCCAGCATTTT
CDR3: CSVGLQVGEPQHF

size: many
D: TRBD1
V: TRBV29-1
J: TRBJ2-4
DNA: TGCAGCGTGAATACAGGGGGAAACATTCAGTACTTC
CDR3: CSVNTGGNIQYF

size: many
D: TRBD2
V: TRBV6-5
J: TRBJ2-5
DNA: TGTGCCAGCAGTTACTCGCTAGCGGGAGGGCAAGAGACCCAGTACTTC
CDR3: CASSYSLAGGQETQYF

size: .
D: .
V: TRBV7-3
J: TRBJ2-6
DNA: TGTGCCAGCAGCTCCGTCTCGGGGGCCAACGTCCTGACTTTC
CDR3: CASSSVSGANVLTF

size: many
D: .
V: TRBV20-1
J: TRBJ1-1
DNA: TGCAGTGCTAGATTGGGGGGCTGGAACACTGAAGCTTTCTTT
CDR3: CSARLGGWNTEAFF

size: many
D: TRBD1
V: TRBV2
J: TRBJ1-2
DNA: TGTGCCAGCAGTGAGAGGACAGGGGTTATCTCTGGCTACACCTTC
CDR3: CASSERTGVISGYTF

size: many
D: TRBD1
V: TRBV2
J: TRBJ1-5
DNA: TGTGCCAGCAGCGCAGAGCAGGGGGCAGAGCAGCCCCAGCATTTT
CDR3: CASSAEQGAEQPQHF

size: many
D: TRBD1
V: TRBV20-1
J: TRBJ2-6
DNA: TGCAGTGCTTCTCTAGGGGGCCACTCTGGGGCCAACGTCCTGACTTTC
CDR3: CSASLGGHSGANVLTF

size: many
D: .
V: TRBV2
J: TRBJ1-4
DNA: TGTGCCAGCGGGAGGGGAGCTGAAAAACTGTTTTTT
CDR3: CASGRGAEKLFF

size: many
D: TRBD1
V: TRBV20-1
J: TRBJ2-1
DNA: TGCAGTCGGGGACAGGGGGCCGGTGAGCAGTTCTTC
CDR3: CSRGQGAGEQFF

size: many
D: TRBD1
V: TRBV28
J: TRBJ2-3
DNA: TGTGCCAGCAGCCTCCCCGGGACAGCATCAGATACGCAGTATTTT
CDR3: CASSLPGTASDTQYF

size: many
D: .
V: TRBV6-5
J: TRBJ1-2
DNA: TGTGCCAGCAGTTACGACCCAGCGAACTATGGCTACACCTTC
CDR3: CASSYDPANYGYTF

size: many
D: .
V: TRBV7-2
J: TRBJ1-2
DNA: TGTGCCAGCAGCCATTCAGGACCCTATGGCTACACCTTC
CDR3: CASSHSGPYGYTF

size: many
D: .
V: TRBV5-1
J: TRBJ2-2
DNA: TGCGCCAGCAGCTTGGGCTTCCCGGGACCCGGGGAGCTGTTTTTT
CDR3: CASSLGFPGPGELFF